This T cell receptor (beta chain) originates from a study of graft-versus-host responses after intestinal transplantation. As for the study in general: Grafts that recipients had were multivisceral, liver-intestinal, or isolated intestinal transplants. Overall study results and limits: GvH clonotypes were identified within recipient marrow, with a subset emerging first in ileum or blood.

For this clone: No antigen is known for it.

Looked up from germline, CDR1 is MNHEY and CDR2 is SVGAGI. V was cut by 7 bases and J by 5 bases, with 12 bases left in between. There are 12 residues in the CDR3. The method was immunoSEQ multiplex PCR; TCRdb's version includes in-frame clones alone and lacks a portion of them. This sample carries more than 80,000 clones, roughly four fifths of them seen once, and the ten largest clones take roughly a sixth. The material sequenced was unstimulated CD8+ T cells sorted from spleen or lymph node cells, taken before intestinal transplant. The rearrangement uses TRBV6-5 and TRBJ2-7; perhaps TRBD2 as D (5 bases). This TCR derives from a human donor who received an intestinal transplant. CDR3 sequence reads: CASISPLDEQYF. The CDR3 coding sequence is TGTGCCAGCATTAGTCCACTAGACGAGCAGTACTTC.